This T cell receptor beta chain emerged from a study of blood T cell repertoires in COVID-19. Across the study: Acute-phase and convalescent COVID-19 samples originated in the United States, Italy and Spain.

The data were produced by immunoSEQ multiplex PCR, yet TCRdb's version contains in-frame clones alone and is incomplete. This sample has approximately 170,000 clones, with about 81% found just once. The CDR3 consists of 13 residues. Germline assignment: CDR1 LGHDT and CDR2 YNNKEL (reference sequence). With 4 bases removed from V and 9 bases from J, the gap between germline ends came to 13 bases. Material for sequencing was PBMCs or T cells enriched from blood (not recorded which). The TCR originated in a woman in her 30s who had recovered from COVID-19. This chain joins TRBV3-1 (or the pseudogene TRBV3-2) and TRBJ2-1; D may be TRBD1 (5 bases). CDR3 amino acids: CASSRTLPGEQFF. Here the CDR3 DNA reads TGTGCCAGCAGCCGGACACTACCCGGTGAGCAGTTCTTC.